This T cell receptor beta chain was captured in a study of blood T cell repertoires in COVID-19. Study-level background: Samples came from the United States, Italy and Spain, spanning acute and convalescent COVID-19.

Under the authors' procedure: Amplified reference gene primers provided the basis for estimating nucleated cell counts. Some clones are missing from TCRdb's copy, which holds only in-frame ones; the method was immunoSEQ multiplex PCR. That table is the source of V, J and clone size, and D and trimming were worked out from the DNA. The table includes 50,000 or so clones, 80% to 90% detected once. This CDR3 spans 14 amino acids. Trimming removed 8 bases at V and 2 bases at J, with 16 bases between. Germline CDR1 is MDHEN and CDR2 is SYDVKM. This chain joins TRBV28 and TRBJ2-7; D possibly corresponds to TRBD1 (5 bases). Sequencing was carried out using peripheral blood. The sequence came from a man in his fifties or sixties with acute or convalescent COVID-19. The CDR3, as DNA: TGTGCCAGCCTCGGACACGTAGCTACCTACGAGCAGTACTTC. Its translation: CASLGHVATYEQYF.